These T cell receptor beta chains were read from a single sample in a study of cytomegalovirus exposure and HLA in healthy donors. Using immunoSEQ multiplex PCR, the repertoire was profiled, and TCRdb retains in-frame clones only, with some absent. This table has 100,000 to 150,000 clones, less than 85% appearing once. Sequenced material: PBMCs. These receptor sequences come from a female donor in good health and CMV-seronegative. Both conserved end residues are trimmed from each CDR3.

j_gene | v_gene | CDR3aa
TRBJ2-2 | TRBV5-1 | ASKLQGGTGELF
TRBJ2-1 | TRBV28 | ASSSGTGAYNEQF
TRBJ2-7 | TRBV7-9 | ASSGLHEQY
TRBJ1-6 | TRBV5-4 | ASSFRGRGSPLH
TRBJ2-7 | TRBV7-9 | ASSQGGGFGEQY
TRBJ1-2 | TRBV14 | ASSQSGAGYT
TRBJ2-2 | TRBV7-2 | ASSLIPGTGASGELF
TRBJ2-2 | TRBV27 | ASRSGTTTTGELF
TRBJ1-5 | TRBV6-5 | ASSYGASSNQPQH
TRBJ1-2 | TRBV29-1 | SVGGGPYGYT
TRBJ2-7 | TRBV5-5 | ASSLVPWTSGSYEQY
TRBJ2-5 | TRBV9 | ASSGGTSGQETQY
TRBJ2-7 | TRBV30 | AWSETGVYEQY
TRBJ2-3 | TRBV7-2 | ATRSGTESWVGTQY
TRBJ2-7 | TRBV5-5 | ASSPSGVGSYEQY
TRBJ1-2 | TRBV5-5 | ASSLVVAPNYGYT
TRBJ1-2 | TRBV15 | ATSTTGAANYGYT
TRBJ2-2 | TRBV18 | ASSPLGQGSRTGELF
TRBJ2-1 | TRBV7-2 | ATSTSESYNEQF
TRBJ1-5 | TRBV6-5 | ASRETGVSNQPQH
TRBJ2-3 | TRBV5-1 | ASSWKTGPSTDTQY
TRBJ1-5 | TRBV6-5 | ASSSGQEHQPQH
TRBJ1-1 | TRBV2 | ASTEFRGNTEAF
TRBJ2-3 | TRBV5-5 | ASSLAAGRAADTQY
TRBJ1-2 | TRBV28 | ASSPPRTENYGYT